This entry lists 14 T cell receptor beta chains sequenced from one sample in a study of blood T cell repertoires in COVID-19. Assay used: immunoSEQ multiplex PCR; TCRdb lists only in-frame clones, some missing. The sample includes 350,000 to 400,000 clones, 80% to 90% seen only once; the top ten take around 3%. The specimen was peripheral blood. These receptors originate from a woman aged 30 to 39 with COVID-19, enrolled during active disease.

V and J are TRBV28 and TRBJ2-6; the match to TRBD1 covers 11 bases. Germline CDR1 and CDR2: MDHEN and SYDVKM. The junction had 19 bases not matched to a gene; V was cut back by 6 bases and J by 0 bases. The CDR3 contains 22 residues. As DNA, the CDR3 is TGTGCCAGCAGCTCAGGCTCCCGGGACAGGGGGTGGTCCATCTCTGGGGCCAACGTCCTGACTTTC. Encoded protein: CASSSGSRDRGWSISGANVLTF.

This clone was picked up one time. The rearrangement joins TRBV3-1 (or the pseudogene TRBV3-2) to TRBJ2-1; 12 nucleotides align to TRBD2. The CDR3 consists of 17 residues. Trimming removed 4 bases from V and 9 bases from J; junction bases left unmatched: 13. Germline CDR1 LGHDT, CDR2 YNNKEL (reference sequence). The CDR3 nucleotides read TGTGCCAGCAGCCTAACCTTTCTAGCGGGGGGGCTTGGTGAGCAGTTCTTC. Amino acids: CASSLTFLAGGLGEQFF.

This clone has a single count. CDR3 loop: CASSAGPYNSPLHF. Here the CDR3 DNA reads TGTGCCAGCAGTGCAGGGCCCTATAATTCACCCCTCCACTTT. The chain couples TRBV6-1 to TRBJ1-6; tentatively, D is TRBD1 (5 bases). V dropped 4 bases and J dropped 2 bases, with 6 bases sitting between them. The CDR3 extends over 14 amino acids. Germline assignment: CDR1 MNHNS and CDR2 SASEGT.

CDR3 loop: CSASKLSEQFF. CDR3 DNA sequence: TGCAGTGCTAGTAAACTTAGTGAGCAGTTCTTC. This chain connects TRBV20-1 to TRBJ2-1; D remains ambiguous. The V gene's germline CDR1 is DFQATT and CDR2 SNEGSKA (reference sequence). The germline V and J ends were trimmed by 3 bases and 9 bases, with 9 bases remaining between them. This CDR3 spans 11 amino acids.

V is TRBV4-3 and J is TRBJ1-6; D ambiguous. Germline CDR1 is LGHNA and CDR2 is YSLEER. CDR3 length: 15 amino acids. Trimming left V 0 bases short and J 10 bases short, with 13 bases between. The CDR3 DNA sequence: TGCGCCAGCAGCCAAGATGGGTCAGGCGGGTCACCCCTCCACTTT. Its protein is CASSQDGSGGSPLHF.

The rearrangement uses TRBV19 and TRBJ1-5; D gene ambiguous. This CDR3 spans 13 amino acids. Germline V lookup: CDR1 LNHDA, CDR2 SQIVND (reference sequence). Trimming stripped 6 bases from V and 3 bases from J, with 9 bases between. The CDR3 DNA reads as TGTGCCAGTAGCGGAGGGTTCAATCAGCCCCAGCATTTT. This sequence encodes CASSGGFNQPQHF.

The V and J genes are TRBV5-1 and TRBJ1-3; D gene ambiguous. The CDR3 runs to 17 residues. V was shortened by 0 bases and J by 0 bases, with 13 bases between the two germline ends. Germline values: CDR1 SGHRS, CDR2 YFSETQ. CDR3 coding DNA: TGCGCCAGCAGCTTGGACCCGGGAGGATACTCTGGAAACACCATATATTTT. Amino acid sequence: CASSLDPGGYSGNTIYF.

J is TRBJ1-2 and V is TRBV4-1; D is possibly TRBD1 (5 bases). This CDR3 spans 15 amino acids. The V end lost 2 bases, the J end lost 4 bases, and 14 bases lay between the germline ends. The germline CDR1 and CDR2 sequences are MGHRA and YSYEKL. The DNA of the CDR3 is TGCGCCAGCAGCCAAAATCAACGGGGACTCTATGGCTACACCTTC. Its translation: CASSQNQRGLYGYTF.

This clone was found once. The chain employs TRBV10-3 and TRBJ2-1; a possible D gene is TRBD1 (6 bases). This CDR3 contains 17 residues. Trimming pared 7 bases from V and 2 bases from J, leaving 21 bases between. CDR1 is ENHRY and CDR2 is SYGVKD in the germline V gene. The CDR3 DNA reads TGTGCCATCATTTACCAACAGGGAAGGGTGGCCTACAATGAGCAGTTCTTC. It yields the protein CAIIYQQGRVAYNEQFF.

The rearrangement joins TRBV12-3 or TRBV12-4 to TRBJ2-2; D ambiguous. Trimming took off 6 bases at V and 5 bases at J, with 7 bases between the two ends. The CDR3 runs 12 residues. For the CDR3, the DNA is TGTGCCAGCAGCCCCTATACCGGGGAGCTGTTTTTT. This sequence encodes CASSPYTGELFF.

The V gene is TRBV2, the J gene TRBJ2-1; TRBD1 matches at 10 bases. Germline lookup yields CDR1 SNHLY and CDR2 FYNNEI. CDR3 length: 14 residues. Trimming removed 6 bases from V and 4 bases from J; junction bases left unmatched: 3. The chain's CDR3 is CASRTDRGYNEQFF. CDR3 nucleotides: TGTGCCAGCAGAACGGACAGGGGGTACAATGAGCAGTTCTTC. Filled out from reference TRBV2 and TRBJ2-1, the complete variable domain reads EPEVTQTPSHQVTQMGQEVILRCVPISNHLYFYWYRQILGQKVEFLVSFYNNEISEKSEIFDDQFSVERPDGSNFTLKIRSTKLEDSAMYFCASRTDRGYNEQFFGPGTRLTVL.

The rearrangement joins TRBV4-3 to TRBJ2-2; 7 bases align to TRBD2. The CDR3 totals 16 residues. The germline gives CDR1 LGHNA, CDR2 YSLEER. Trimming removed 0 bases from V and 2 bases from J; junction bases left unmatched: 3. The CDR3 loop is CASSQDLAGNTGELFF. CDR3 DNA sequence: TGCGCCAGCAGCCAAGATTTAGCGGGTAACACCGGGGAGCTGTTTTTT.

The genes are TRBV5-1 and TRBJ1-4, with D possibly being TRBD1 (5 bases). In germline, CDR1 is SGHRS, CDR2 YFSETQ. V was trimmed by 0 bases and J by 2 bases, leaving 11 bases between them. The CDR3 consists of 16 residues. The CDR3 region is CASSLDPQGTNEKLFF. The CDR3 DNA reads TGCGCCAGCAGCTTGGATCCCCAGGGTACTAATGAAAAACTGTTTTTT.

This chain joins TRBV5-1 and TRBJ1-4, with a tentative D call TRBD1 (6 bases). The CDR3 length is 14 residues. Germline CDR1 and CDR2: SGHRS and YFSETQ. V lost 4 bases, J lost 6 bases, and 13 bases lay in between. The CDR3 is CASSPRGADEKLFF. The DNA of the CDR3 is TGCGCCAGCAGCCCACGGGGGGCAGATGAAAAACTGTTTTTT. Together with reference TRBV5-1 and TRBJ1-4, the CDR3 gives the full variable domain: KAGVTQTPRYLIKTRGQQVTLSCSPISGHRSVSWYQQTPGQGLQFLFEYFSETQRNKGNFPGRFSGRQFSNSRSEMNVSTLELGDSALYLCASSPRGADEKLFFGSGTQLSVL.